A single sample gave rise to the 13 T cell receptor beta chains below, sequenced in a study of identical twins. TCRdb re-called the 5' RACE reads through MiXCR, storing one row per CDR3 protein. Here the sample spans just under 550,000 distinct CDR3 sequences, approximately 14% being singletons. These data were also filed under a second study, of yellow fever vaccine responses in identical twins.

Sequenced material: CD4+ T cells sorted from blood. The receptor set was obtained from a woman under 30 in good health.

The V gene is TRBV7-3, the J gene TRBJ2-1; 10 bases match TRBD2. The trim removed 4 bases at V and 7 bases at J, leaving 10 bases unmatched. CDR1 is SGHTA, CDR2 FQGTGA, per germline. This CDR3 spans 16 amino acids. CDR3 nucleotide sequence: TGTGCCAGCAGCTCGACCCCAGCGGGAGGGCTGAATGAGCAGTTCTTC. This translates into CASSSTPAGGLNEQFF.

J is TRBJ1-2 and V is TRBV7-8; D unresolved. Germline values: CDR1 SGHVS, CDR2 FQNEAQ. V lost 5 bases and J lost 4, with 14 bases in between. The CDR3 has 14 amino acids. DNA for the CDR3: TGTGCCAGCAGCGTAGATAGGGATGGCTATGGCTACACCTTC. Amino acid sequence: CASSVDRDGYGYTF.

This clonotype came up many times. This sequence joins TRBV9 and TRBJ2-2; no reliable D call. Trimming left V 1 base short and J 7 bases short, with 5 bases between. CDR1 and CDR2 from the germline V gene are SGDLS and YYNGEE. The CDR3 length is 12 residues. The CDR3 spells CASSVLVGELFF. The CDR3 nucleotides read TGTGCCAGCAGCGTACTGGTCGGGGAGCTGTTTTTT.

The chain links TRBV10-3 to TRBJ2-5; the D gene is possibly TRBD2 (6 bases). Per the germline V gene, CDR1 is ENHRY and CDR2 is SYGVKD. Trimming removed 10 bases from V and 1 base from J, with 13 bases in between. This CDR3 spans 13 amino acids. The CDR3 sequence is CATNPGLQETQYF. CDR3 nucleotide sequence: TGTGCCACCAACCCGGGACTCCAAGAGACCCAGTACTTC.

This clonotype occurred a few times. The rearrangement joins TRBV7-9 to TRBJ2-5, with no clear D. Germline V gene data show CDR1 as SEHNR and CDR2 as FQNEAQ (reference sequence). Trimming took off 5 bases at V and 5 bases at J, with 9 bases between the two ends. The CDR3 has 12 amino acids. CDR3 coding DNA: TGTGCCAGCAGCCCAATCGTGGAGACCCAGTACTTC. Translating gives CASSPIVETQYF.

This clonotype was seen many times. The V call is TRBV20-1, the J call TRBJ2-4; 9 bases fit TRBD1. Germline lookup yields CDR1 DFQATT and CDR2 SNEGSKA (reference sequence). The CDR3 length is 14 residues. The J segment lost 7 bases and the V segment lost 6 bases, leaving 10 bases of the junction unmatched. The CDR3 here is CSARLQGARNIQYF. The DNA for the CDR3 is TGCAGTGCAAGACTACAGGGGGCCCGGAACATTCAGTACTTC.

The table lists this clonotype with a few counts. The V gene is TRBV6-6, the J gene TRBJ1-2; D is undetermined. Trimming removed 2 bases at V and 8 bases at J, with 12 bases between. Germline values: CDR1 MNHNY, CDR2 SVGAGI (reference sequence). This CDR3 has 13 amino acids. The CDR3 here is CASSYGLAGGYTF. The CDR3 region has the DNA TGTGCCAGCAGTTACGGGTTGGCGGGCGGCTACACCTTC.

The V call is TRBV7-6, the J call TRBJ2-5; D gene unclear. This CDR3 spans 13 amino acids. CDR1 SGHVS and CDR2 FNYEAQ come from the germline V gene. Trimming took off 2 bases at V and 4 bases at J, with 8 bases between the two ends. The CDR3 reads CASSLYQRETQYF. Written as DNA, the CDR3 is TGTGCCAGCAGCTTATACCAGCGAGAGACCCAGTACTTC.

This clonotype has only a few counts. The V and J genes are TRBV6-2 or TRBV6-3 and TRBJ2-1; possibly TRBD1 for D (6 bases). The CDR3 covers 12 residues. Germline CDR1 reads MNHEY; CDR2 reads SVGEGT. V lost 6 bases and J 7 bases, leaving 10 bases between the germline ends. DNA for the CDR3: TGTGCCAGCAGGGACAGATGGAATGAGCAGTTCTTC. It yields the protein CASRDRWNEQFF.

This CDR3 is CASNYEGHGYTF. The CDR3 nucleotides read TGTGCCAGCAATTACGAAGGCCATGGCTACACCTTC. V gene TRBV2 combines with J gene TRBJ1-2; D gene ambiguous. Per germline, CDR1 SNHLY and CDR2 FYNNEI. This CDR3 has 12 amino acids. Trimming cost V 7 bases and J 6 bases, with 12 bases left between them.

The CDR3 sequence is CASSRHSGGETQYF. The DNA for the CDR3 is TGTGCCAGCAGCCGACATTCCGGGGGGGAGACCCAGTACTTC. The gene calls are TRBV3-1 and TRBJ2-5; 7 nucleotides agree with TRBD2. J gave up 5 bases and V 4 bases, and 7 bases lay outside the gene matches. CDR1 is LGHDT and CDR2 is YNNKEL in the germline V gene (reference sequence). The CDR3 contains 14 residues.

This clonotype was found many times. The chain combines TRBV20-1 with TRBJ1-5; D gene unclear. CDR3 length: 12 amino acids. Trimming cost V 6 bases and J 0 bases, with 6 bases left between them. The V gene's germline CDR1 is DFQATT and CDR2 SNEGSKA (reference sequence). CDR3 sequence reads: CSAQHSNQPQHF. The CDR3 DNA follows: TGCAGTGCCCAACATAGCAATCAGCCCCAGCATTTT.

This chain joins TRBV7-9 and TRBJ2-5; D gene uncertain. Germline CDR1 SEHNR, CDR2 FQNEAQ (reference sequence). V was pared by 5 bases and J by 3 bases, with 16 bases between. The CDR3 contains 15 residues. The CDR3, as DNA: TGTGCCAGCAGCCCATTCGAAAACGTAAAAGAGACCCAGTACTTC. It translates to CASSPFENVKETQYF.